This record concerns one TCR beta chain sequence. Its antigen is currently unknown. The whole isolated RNA underwent reverse transcription, so sequencing captured expressed TCRB transcripts. Profiled with immunoSEQ multiplex PCR; TCRdb holds only in-frame clones, not every one. The sample yields 600,000 or so clones, 11% to 15% seen once. Germline CDR1 SGHRS, CDR2 YFSETQ. The CDR3 loop spans 15 amino acids. V was clipped by 0 bases and J by 1 base, with 7 bases between them. This entry is derived from a study of beta chain features in type 1 diabetes. Broader study findings: For Type 1 diabetes patients, all four CD4+ subsets carried TCRB CDR3s that were moderately but significantly shorter.

Sequencing was carried out using naive CD4+ T cells from blood. This chain uses TRBV5-1 with TRBJ2-2; D gene uncertain. The source is a young man with type 1 diabetes. The CDR3 nucleotides read TGCGCCAGCAGCTTGGCCGGGTTGAACACCGGGGAGCTGTTTTTT. Translating it yields CASSLAGLNTGELFF.